Given below is one TCR beta chain in context. Its antigen is not identified. Profiling relied on immunoSEQ multiplex PCR, and the TCRdb table lists in-frame clones only, not all of them. This repertoire shows 150,000 to 200,000 clones, more than 85% found once; its top ten account for over 0.7%. This sample stems from a study of T cell responses to AZD1222 COVID-19 vaccine. Whole-study results and caveats: Every sample of the repertoires postdated the peak T cell response. Rises in breadth and depth of Spike-specific TCRs came after two AZD1222 doses. Per reports, nearly half of all spike-specific TCRs target regions that are unmutated in variants.

The V end was cut by 10 bases, the J end by 2 bases, with 11 bases between. This CDR3 is built from 12 residues. Germline V gene lookup returns CDR1 SEHNR and CDR2 FQNEAQ (reference sequence). The chain employs TRBV7-9 and TRBJ1-1; D gene ambiguous. Source: peripheral blood, taken on day 0 of AZD1222 vaccination. This clonotype was sampled from an adult in good health. CDR3 in amino acids: CATIPGNTEAFF. The CDR3 nucleotides read TGTGCCACCATACCGGGAAACACTGAAGCTTTCTTT.